This is a list of T cell receptor beta chains from one sample in a study of cytomegalovirus exposure and HLA in healthy donors. The repertoire was sequenced with immunoSEQ multiplex PCR; TCRdb's copy has only in-frame clones and lacks some. Of 100,000 to 150,000 clones listed, roughly three quarters are singletons. The specimen sequenced was PBMCs. The receptors originated from a man younger than 45 in good health and CMV-seropositive. CDR3s include the opening cysteine and the closing phenylalanine or tryptophan. D genes are given only for firm matches.

D gene | V gene | CDR3 protein
TRBD1 | TRBV7-6 | CASSLGQGGVDTEAFF
TRBD1 | TRBV10-2 | CASSEHTGEDYGYTF
- | TRBV29-1 | CSVARDTEAFF
TRBD1 | TRBV10-2 | CASGQGGYEQYF
TRBD2 | TRBV7-2 | CASSWSGGRSNEQFF
TRBD1 | TRBV28 | CASSLSYRGAYNEQFF
- | TRBV15 | CATSRDLGREAYF
TRBD2 | TRBV5-4 | CASSAGGRVREQFF
TRBD2 | TRBV28 | CASFLAGNTDTQYF
- | TRBV7-2 | CASSLGGRSYEQYF
TRBD2 | TRBV29-1 | CSVVTSGSGELFF
TRBD2 | TRBV6-6 | CASSFRAGDTGELFF
- | TRBV27 | CASSLRTVHYEQYF
- | TRBV18 | CASSPPSTGNGYTF
TRBD1 | TRBV6-1 | CASSRTGIKNYGYTF
TRBD1 | TRBV4-1 | CASSSGTGVYGYTF
- | TRBV4-3 | CASSHPDRSANTGELFF
TRBD2 | TRBV27 | CASSLPGRYGANEQFF
- | TRBV29-1 | CSVLLQGYEQYF
TRBD2 | TRBV4-1 | CASSLSSGSEDEQFF
- | TRBV15 | CATSRPPNQPQHF
- | TRBV11-2 | CASSLISTDTQYF
TRBD1 | TRBV4-3 | CASSHRDRGETQYF
- | TRBV6-6 | CASSRGAGKYGYTF
TRBD2 | TRBV28 | CASRASGAVAGANVLTF
TRBD2 | TRBV6-1 | CASSAAGTTSYEQYF
TRBD2 | TRBV6-6 | CASIREAGGFHEQYF
- | TRBV30 | CAWSGGNLNEKLFF
TRBD2 | TRBV29-1 | CSVTRLAGDTQYF
- | TRBV11-1 | CASSGTPRTAFF
TRBD1 | TRBV19 | CASSIVGTGVPGVLTF
TRBD2 | TRBV9 | CASSVASGRREQFF
- | TRBV29-1 | CSVEDPAGSSSGANVLTF
TRBD1 | TRBV7-9 | CASSPDRGVEKLFF
- | TRBV10-3 | CAISVRGNEQFF
TRBD1 | TRBV7-8 | CASSLGGTGNTEAFF
TRBD2 | TRBV11-2 | CASSLERRTRDEQFF